The clone carrying this TCR beta chain was counted at least ten times. Its specificity is not known. This record belongs to a study of T-cell memory formation after mild COVID-19. Study as a whole: Clusters of TCRs were largely donor specific.

Study results and caveats: Memory from before infection featured some responding clones, which suggests cross-reactive memory joined. Among clones contracting day 15 to 85, CD4/CD8 was balanced, whereas later expanders leaned CD4+.

cDNA libraries for TCR alpha and TCR beta, carrying sample barcodes and UMIs, came from 5'RACE with constant-segment primers. One entry per CDR3 protein results from TCRdb running MiXCR on the 5' RACE reads. Of under 450,000 distinct CDR3 sequences in the sample, less than 25% were seen once. CDR1 is SQVTM, CDR2 ANQGSEA, per germline. V was pared by 5 bases and J by 2 bases, with 12 bases between. The CDR3 has 14 amino acids. The material sequenced was PBMCs or a T cell subset sorted from them (not recorded which). The clonotype was recovered from an adult woman who had mild COVID-19 (a few samples of this study predate the infection). Cell type and time point are not known. The V and J genes are TRBV29-1 and TRBJ2-2, with TRBD1 as a possible D gene (6 bases). The CDR3 is CSVHSGTNTGELFF. The CDR3 coding sequence is TGCAGCGTTCATTCCGGGACAAACACCGGGGAGCTGTTTTTT.